This T cell receptor beta chain was sequenced during a study of CD8 T cells in Susac syndrome. Random hexamers were used to reverse transcribe the RNA input (about 0.45 to 1 ug). TCRdb analysed the immunoSEQ multiplex PCR reads with MiXCR anew, one entry per CDR3 protein. The sample has 180,000 or so distinct CDR3 sequences, about 94% seen once. The V and J ends lost 3 bases and 0 bases respectively, with 13 bases between them. The CDR3 has 16 amino acids. CDR1 and CDR2 from the germline V gene are SGHRS and YFSETQ. Sequencing was done on a sample of CD4+ T cells from PBMCs. The TCR was taken from a human donor in good health. This chain connects TRBV5-1 to TRBJ2-1, with D unresolved. The CDR3 sequence: CASSYGLGNSYNEQFF. The CDR3, as DNA: TGCGCCAGCAGCTATGGTCTGGGAAACTCCTACAATGAGCAGTTCTTC.